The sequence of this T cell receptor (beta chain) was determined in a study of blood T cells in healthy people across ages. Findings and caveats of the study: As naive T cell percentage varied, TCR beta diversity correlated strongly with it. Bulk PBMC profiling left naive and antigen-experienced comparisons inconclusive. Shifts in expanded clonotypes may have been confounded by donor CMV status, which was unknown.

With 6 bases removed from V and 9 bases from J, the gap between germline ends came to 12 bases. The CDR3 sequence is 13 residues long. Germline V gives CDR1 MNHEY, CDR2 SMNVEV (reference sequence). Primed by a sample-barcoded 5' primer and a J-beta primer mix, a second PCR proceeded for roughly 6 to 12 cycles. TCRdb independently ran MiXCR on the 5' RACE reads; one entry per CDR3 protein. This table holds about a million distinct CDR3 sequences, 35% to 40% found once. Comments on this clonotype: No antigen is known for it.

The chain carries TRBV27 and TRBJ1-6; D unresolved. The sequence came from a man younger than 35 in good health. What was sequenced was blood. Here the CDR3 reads CASSAGRTSPLHF. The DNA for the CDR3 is TGTGCCAGCAGCGCGGGTCGGACTTCACCCCTCCACTTT.